This record looks at one TCR beta chain sequence and its context. TCRdb's copy holds only in-frame clones and misses some; the assay was immunoSEQ multiplex PCR. This table holds 200,000 to 250,000 clones, roughly 86% found once. This CDR3 contains 16 residues. Trimming pared 4 bases from V and 2 bases from J, leaving 19 bases between. The germline CDR1 and CDR2 sequences are SGHRS and YFSETQ. This record comes from a study of blood T cell repertoires in COVID-19. Sequencing was done on a sample of peripheral blood. This chain uses TRBV5-1 with TRBJ2-7, with TRBD1 as a possible D gene (7 bases). This TCR was sampled from a woman aged 50 to 60 with active or convalescent COVID-19. The DNA for the CDR3 is TGCGCCAGCAGCCCCCAGGGGGGCGGATTCACCTACGAGCAGTACTTC. Translating gives CASSPQGGGFTYEQYF.